The present T cell receptor (beta chain) was sequenced within a study of blood T cells in healthy people across ages. The CDR3 extends over 16 amino acids. Germline CDR1 reads MNHEY; CDR2 reads SVGAGI. Trimming took 0 bases from V and 10 from J, leaving 21 bases between them. With regard to this clonotype: No antigen is known for it.

Overall study results and limits: It was not possible, with unsorted PBMCs, to conclusively compare naive and antigen-experienced cells.

For the second PCR, which ran for about 7 to 11 cycles, a sample-barcoded 5' primer and a J-beta primer mix were used. The authors tagged each cDNA molecule using a template-switch adaptor with 12 random nucleotides. Each CDR3 protein gets one entry after TCRdb re-called the 5' RACE reads with MiXCR. The sample holds about 1.4 million distinct CDR3 sequences, approximately 59% seen once. This receptor was obtained from a man between 18 and 29 years old in good health. The rearrangement uses TRBV6-5 and TRBJ1-2; TRBD1 is a possible D gene (6 bases). The sample comprised blood. The CDR3 spells CASSYSKGGGQPTYTF. The CDR3 nucleotides are TGTGCCAGCAGTTACTCGAAGGGGGGGGGACAACCAACCTACACCTTC.